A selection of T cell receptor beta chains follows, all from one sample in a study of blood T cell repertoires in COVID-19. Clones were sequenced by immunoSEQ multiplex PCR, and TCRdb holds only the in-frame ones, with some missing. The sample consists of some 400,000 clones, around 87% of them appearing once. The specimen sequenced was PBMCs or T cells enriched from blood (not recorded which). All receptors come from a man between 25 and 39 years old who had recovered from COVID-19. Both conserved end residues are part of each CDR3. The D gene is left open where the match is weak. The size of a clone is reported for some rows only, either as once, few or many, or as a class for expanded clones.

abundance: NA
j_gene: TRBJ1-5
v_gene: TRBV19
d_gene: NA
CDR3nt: TGTGCCAGTACCCGGACAGCTGATAATCAGCCCCAGCATTTT
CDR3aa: CASTRTADNQPQHF

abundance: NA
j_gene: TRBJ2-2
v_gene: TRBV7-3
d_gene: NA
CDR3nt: TGTGCCAGCAGCTTAGCGAGTACCGGGGAGCTGTTTTTT
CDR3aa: CASSLASTGELFF

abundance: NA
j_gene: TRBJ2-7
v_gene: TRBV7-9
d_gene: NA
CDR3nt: TGTGCCAGCAGCCAAGGGACTCGCGAGCAGTACTTC
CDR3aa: CASSQGTREQYF

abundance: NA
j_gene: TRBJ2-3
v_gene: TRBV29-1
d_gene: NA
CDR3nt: TGCAGCGCCCTCTTTGGTAGCTTCACAGATACGCAGTATTTT
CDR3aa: CSALFGSFTDTQYF

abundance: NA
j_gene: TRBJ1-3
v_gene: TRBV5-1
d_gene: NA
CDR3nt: TGCGCCAGCAGCCCGGGACTGGTATTGGGACCTGGAAACACCATATATTTT
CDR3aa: CASSPGLVLGPGNTIYF

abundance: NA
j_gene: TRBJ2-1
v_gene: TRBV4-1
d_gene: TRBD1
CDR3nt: TGCGCCAGCAGAAGACAGGGGGCGTCTGAGCAGTTCTTC
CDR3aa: CASRRQGASEQFF

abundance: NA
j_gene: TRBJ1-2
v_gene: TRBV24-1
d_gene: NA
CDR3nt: TGTGCCACCTCCGGGGTTCAACAGGGAGGCTACACCTTC
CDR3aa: CATSGVQQGGYTF

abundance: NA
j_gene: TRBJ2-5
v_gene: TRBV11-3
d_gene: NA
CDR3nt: TGTGCCAGCAGCTTAGGGACGGGGGAGACCCAGTACTTC
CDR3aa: CASSLGTGETQYF

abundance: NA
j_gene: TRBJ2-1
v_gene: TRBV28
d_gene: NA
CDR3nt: TGTGCCAGCAGTTTGGGACTGCCGCGCGGGCATGAGCAGTTCTTC
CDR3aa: CASSLGLPRGHEQFF

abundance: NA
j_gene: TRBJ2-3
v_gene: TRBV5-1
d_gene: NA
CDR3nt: TGCGCCAGCAGCGGATTGGCGGAGTACACAGATACGCAGTATTTT
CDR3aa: CASSGLAEYTDTQYF

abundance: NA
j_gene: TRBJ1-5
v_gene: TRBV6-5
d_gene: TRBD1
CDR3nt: TGTGCCAGCAAGGGACAGGGGCATCAGCCCCAGCATTTT
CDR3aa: CASKGQGHQPQHF

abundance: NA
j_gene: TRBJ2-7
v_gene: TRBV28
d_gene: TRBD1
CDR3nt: TGTGCCAGCACTAAATCCGGGACAGTGTCCTACGAGCAGTACTTC
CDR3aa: CASTKSGTVSYEQYF

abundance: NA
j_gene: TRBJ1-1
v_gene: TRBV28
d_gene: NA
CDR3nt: TGTGCCAGCAGCATAAGACAAGCCTATTTCCCCCAAGCCTACACTGAAGCTTTCTTT
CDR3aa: CASSIRQAYFPQAYTEAFF

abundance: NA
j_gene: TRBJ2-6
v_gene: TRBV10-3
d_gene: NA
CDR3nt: TGTGCCATCAGTGAGGGTGATGGGCAGGGCGCTGGGGCCAACGTCCTGACTTTC
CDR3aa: CAISEGDGQGAGANVLTF

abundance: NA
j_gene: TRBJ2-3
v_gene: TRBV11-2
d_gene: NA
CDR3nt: TGTGCCAGCAGCCGGAAGGTAGCGGACCCAACCCCAGATACGCAGTATTTT
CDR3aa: CASSRKVADPTPDTQYF

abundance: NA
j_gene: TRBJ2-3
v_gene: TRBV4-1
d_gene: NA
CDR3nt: TGCGCCAGCAGCCAAGACCCCGGGGTGGGAGTGGCAGATACGCAGTATTTT
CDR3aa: CASSQDPGVGVADTQYF

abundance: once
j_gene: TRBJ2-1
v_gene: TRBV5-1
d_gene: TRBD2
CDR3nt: TGCGCCAGCAAAAATCCGGGACTAGCGGGACGACAGTTCTTC
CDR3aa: CASKNPGLAGRQFF

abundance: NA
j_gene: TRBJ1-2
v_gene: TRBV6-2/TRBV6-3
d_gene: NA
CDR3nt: TGTGCCAGCAGTTATGGTGGAGGGAACTATGGCTACACCTTC
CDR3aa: CASSYGGGNYGYTF

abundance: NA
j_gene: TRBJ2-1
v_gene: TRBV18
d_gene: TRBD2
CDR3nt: TGTGCCAGCTCACCAGGACTAGCGGGAGTCGGTGAGCAGTTCTTC
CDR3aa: CASSPGLAGVGEQFF

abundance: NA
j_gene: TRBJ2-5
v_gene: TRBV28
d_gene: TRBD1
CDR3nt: TGTGCCAGCAGTTTGTCCGGACAGGGGGAAGAGACCCAGTACTTC
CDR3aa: CASSLSGQGEETQYF

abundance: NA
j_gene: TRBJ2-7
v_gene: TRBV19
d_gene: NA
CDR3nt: TGTGCCAGTAGTATCGTTCAGGGATCCTACGAGCAGTACTTC
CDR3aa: CASSIVQGSYEQYF

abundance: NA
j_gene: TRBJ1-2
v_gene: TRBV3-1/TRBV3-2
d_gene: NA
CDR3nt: TGTGCCAGCAGCCCCCAGGGGTCCTATGGCTACACCTTC
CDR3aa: CASSPQGSYGYTF

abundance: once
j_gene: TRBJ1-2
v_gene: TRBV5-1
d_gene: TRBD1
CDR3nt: TGCGCCAGCAGCTTGGGGAGGGGGCTAGAGAACTATGGCTACACCTTC
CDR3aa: CASSLGRGLENYGYTF

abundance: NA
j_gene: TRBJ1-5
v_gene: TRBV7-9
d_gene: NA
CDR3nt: TGTGCCAGCAGCTTGGGGGGGGTAAATCAGCCCCAGCATTTT
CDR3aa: CASSLGGVNQPQHF

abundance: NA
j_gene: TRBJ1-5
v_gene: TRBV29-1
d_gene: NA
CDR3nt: TGCAGCGTTGTCCAGGGGAATCAGCCCCAGCATTTT
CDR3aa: CSVVQGNQPQHF

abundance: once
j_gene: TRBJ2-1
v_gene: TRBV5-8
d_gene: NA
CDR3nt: TGTGCCGACGGGGGATTAGAATATGAGCAGTTCTTC
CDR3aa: CADGGLEYEQFF

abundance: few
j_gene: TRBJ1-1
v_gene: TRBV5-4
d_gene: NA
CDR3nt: TGTGCCAGCAAAACAGGGCGCGGCACTGAAGCTTTCTTT
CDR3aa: CASKTGRGTEAFF

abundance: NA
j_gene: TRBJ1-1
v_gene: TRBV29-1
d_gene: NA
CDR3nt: TGCAGCGTCCAACCTAACCCTGAAGCTTTCTTT
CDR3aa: CSVQPNPEAFF

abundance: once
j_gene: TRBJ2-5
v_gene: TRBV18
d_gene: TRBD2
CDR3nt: TGTGCCAGCTCACCATTGTGGGAGGGCCAAGAGACCCAGTACTTC
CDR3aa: CASSPLWEGQETQYF

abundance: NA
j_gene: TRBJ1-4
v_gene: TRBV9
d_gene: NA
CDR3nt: TGTGCCAGCAGCGGAACAGGGAATGAAAAACTGTTTTTT
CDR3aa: CASSGTGNEKLFF

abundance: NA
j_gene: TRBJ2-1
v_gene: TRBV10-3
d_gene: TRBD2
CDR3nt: TGTGCCATCGCAAGTCTACTAGCGCACAATGAGCAGTTCTTC
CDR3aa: CAIASLLAHNEQFF

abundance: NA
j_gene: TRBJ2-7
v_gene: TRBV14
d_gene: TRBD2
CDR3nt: TGTGCCAGCAGCCAAGTTGGAGCGGGATCATACGAGCAGTACTTC
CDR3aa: CASSQVGAGSYEQYF

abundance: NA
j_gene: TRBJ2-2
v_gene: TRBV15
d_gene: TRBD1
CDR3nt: TGTGCCACCAGCAGAGGTGGGACAGGGGGAACCGGGGAGCTGTTTTTT
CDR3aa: CATSRGGTGGTGELFF

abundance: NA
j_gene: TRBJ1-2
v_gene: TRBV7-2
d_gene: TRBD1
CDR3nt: TGTGCCAGCAGCTTAGGGACAGGGGAGGCATATGGCTACACCTTC
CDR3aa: CASSLGTGEAYGYTF

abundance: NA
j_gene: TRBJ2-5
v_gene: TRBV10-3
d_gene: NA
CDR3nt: TGTGCCATCAGTGATCCCGGGACTTGGCAAGAGACCCAGTACTTC
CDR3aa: CAISDPGTWQETQYF

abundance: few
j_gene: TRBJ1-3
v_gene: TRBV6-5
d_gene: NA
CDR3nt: TGTGCCAGCAGTTACGCCAGGGCTTCTGGAAACACCATATATTTT
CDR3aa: CASSYARASGNTIYF

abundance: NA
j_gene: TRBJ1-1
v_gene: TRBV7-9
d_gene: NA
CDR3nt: TGTGCCAGCAGCTTAGGCGGGGCGCTGAACACTGAAGCTTTCTTT
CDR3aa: CASSLGGALNTEAFF

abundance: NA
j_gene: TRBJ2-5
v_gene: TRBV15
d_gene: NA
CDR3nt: TGTGCCACCAGCAGAGGCCGGGAGACCCAGTACTTC
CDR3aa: CATSRGRETQYF

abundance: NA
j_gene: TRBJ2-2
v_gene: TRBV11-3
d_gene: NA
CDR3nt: TGTGCCAGCAGTTTAGATGGGCTGGGCAACGGGGAGCTGTTTTTT
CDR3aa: CASSLDGLGNGELFF

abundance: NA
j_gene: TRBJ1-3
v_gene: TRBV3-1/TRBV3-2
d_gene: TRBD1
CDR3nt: TGTGCCAGCAGCCAAGGAGGACAGGGATTAAACACCATATATTTT
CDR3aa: CASSQGGQGLNTIYF

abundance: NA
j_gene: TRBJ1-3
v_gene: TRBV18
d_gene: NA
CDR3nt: TGTGCCAGCTCACCCCGGGCGGGGAGCTCTGGAAACACCATATATTTT
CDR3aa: CASSPRAGSSGNTIYF

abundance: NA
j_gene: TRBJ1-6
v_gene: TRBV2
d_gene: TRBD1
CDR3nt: TGTGCCAGCACCCGGGACAGGGCATCTCATAATTCACCCCTCCACTTT
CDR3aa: CASTRDRASHNSPLHF

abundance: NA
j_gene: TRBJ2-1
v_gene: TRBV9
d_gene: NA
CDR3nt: TGTGCCAGCAGCGTAGGCGGGGGCCCAGCTTACTCCTACAATGAGCAGTTCTTC
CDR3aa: CASSVGGGPAYSYNEQFF

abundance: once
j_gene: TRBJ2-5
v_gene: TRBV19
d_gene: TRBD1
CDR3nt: TGTGCCAGTAGTATCGGGGCAGGGGGCGACCTACAAGAGACCCAGTACTTC
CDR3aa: CASSIGAGGDLQETQYF

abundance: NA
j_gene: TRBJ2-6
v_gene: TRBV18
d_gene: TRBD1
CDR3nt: TGTGCCAGCTCCCCGACCCTCTCGACAGGGGCTGGGGCCAACGTCCTGACTTTC
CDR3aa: CASSPTLSTGAGANVLTF

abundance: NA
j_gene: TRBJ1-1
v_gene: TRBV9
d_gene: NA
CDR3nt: TGTGCCAGCAGCGTGAGCGGGATGGCCACTGAAGCTTTCTTT
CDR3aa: CASSVSGMATEAFF

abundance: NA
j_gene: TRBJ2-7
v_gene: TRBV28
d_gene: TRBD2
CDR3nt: TGTGCCAGCAGTTTAGGGGGACTAGCGGACGAGCAGTACTTC
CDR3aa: CASSLGGLADEQYF

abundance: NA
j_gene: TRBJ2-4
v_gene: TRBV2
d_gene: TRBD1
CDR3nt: TGTGCCAGCAGTGAAGCCAGGACAGGGACCAAAAACATTCAGTACTTC
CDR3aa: CASSEARTGTKNIQYF

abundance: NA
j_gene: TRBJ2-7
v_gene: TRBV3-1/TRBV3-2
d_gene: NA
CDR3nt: TGTGCCAGCAGCAGAAGGGGGTACGAGCAGTACTTC
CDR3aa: CASSRRGYEQYF

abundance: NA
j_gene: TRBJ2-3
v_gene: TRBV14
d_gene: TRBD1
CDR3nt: TGTGCCAGCAGCGCAAGCGGGACAGGGGCCACAGATACGCAGTATTTT
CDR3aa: CASSASGTGATDTQYF

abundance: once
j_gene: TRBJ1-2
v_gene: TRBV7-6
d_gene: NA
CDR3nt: TGTGCCAGCAGTTCGGGGGGGATTATGAGCCATGGCTACACCTTC
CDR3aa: CASSSGGIMSHGYTF

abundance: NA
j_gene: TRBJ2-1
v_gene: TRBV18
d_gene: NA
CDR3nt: TGTGCCAGCTCGCAGAGCTGGAGCTCCTACAATGAGCAGTTCTTC
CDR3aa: CASSQSWSSYNEQFF

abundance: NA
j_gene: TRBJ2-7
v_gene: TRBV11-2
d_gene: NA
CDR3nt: TGTGCCAGCAGCCCGGAGACGTACGAGCAGTACTTC
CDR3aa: CASSPETYEQYF

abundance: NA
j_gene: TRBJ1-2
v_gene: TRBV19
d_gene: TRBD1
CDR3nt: TGTGCCAGTAGTATAACGCAGGGGGGTAACTATGGCTACACCTTC
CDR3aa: CASSITQGGNYGYTF

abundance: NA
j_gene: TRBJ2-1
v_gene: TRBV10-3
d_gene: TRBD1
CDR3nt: TGTGCCATCAGTGGACAGGGGATTAGGAATGAGCAGTTCTTC
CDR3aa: CAISGQGIRNEQFF

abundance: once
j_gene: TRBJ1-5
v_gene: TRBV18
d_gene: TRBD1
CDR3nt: TGTGCCAGCTCACCGGGACAGGGTTTTGGAGAGCCCCAGCATTTT
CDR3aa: CASSPGQGFGEPQHF

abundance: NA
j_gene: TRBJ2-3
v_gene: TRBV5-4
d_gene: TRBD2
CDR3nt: TGTGCCAGCAGCGAGGGACTAGTCAGCACAGATACGCAGTATTTT
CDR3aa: CASSEGLVSTDTQYF